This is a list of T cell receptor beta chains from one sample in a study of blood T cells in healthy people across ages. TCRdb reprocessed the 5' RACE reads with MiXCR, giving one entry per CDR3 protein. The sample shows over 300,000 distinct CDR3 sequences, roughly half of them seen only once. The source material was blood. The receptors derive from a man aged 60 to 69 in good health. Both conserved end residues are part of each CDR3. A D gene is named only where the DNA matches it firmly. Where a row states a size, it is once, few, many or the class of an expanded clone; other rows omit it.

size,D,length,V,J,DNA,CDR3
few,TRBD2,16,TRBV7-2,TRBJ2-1,TGTGCCAGCAGCCTACTGGCCAGCGGGATGGCGAATGAGCAGTTCTTC,CASSLLASGMANEQFF
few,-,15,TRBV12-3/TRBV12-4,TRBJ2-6,TGTGCCAGCAGTTTTGCCGGGGCTGGGGCCAACGTCCTGACTTTC,CASSFAGAGANVLTF
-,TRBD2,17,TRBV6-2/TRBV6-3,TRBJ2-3,TGTGCCAGCAGTTACCCCCTCGGGACTAGAGAGACAGATACGCAGTATTTT,CASSYPLGTRETDTQYF
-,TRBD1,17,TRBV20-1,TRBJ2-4,TGCAGTGCTAGAGGACGCAGGGGGAGTACCAAGACTCCGGGGACGTACTTC,CSARGRRGSTKTPGTYF
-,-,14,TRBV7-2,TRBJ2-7,TGTGCCAGCAGCCGTGGGGGGATTGCCTACGAGCAGTACTTC,CASSRGGIAYEQYF
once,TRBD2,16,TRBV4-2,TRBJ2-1,TGTGCCAGCAGCCAAGCGCTAGCGGGGGGTTACAATGAGCAGTTCTTC,CASSQALAGGYNEQFF
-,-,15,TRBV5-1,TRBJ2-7,TGCGCCAGCAGCTTTGGAACAGGGCTATCCTACGAGCAGTACTTC,CASSFGTGLSYEQYF
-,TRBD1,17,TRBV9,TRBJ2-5,TGTGCCAGCAGCGTGGAACCGGGCAGGGGGCGCCCAGAGACCCAGTACTTC,CASSVEPGRGRPETQYF
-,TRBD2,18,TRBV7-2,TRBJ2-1,TGTGCCAGCAGCTTAGAGGGGACTAGCGGCCTATCCTACAATGAGCAGTTCTTC,CASSLEGTSGLSYNEQFF
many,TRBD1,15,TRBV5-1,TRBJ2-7,TGCGCCAGCAGCTTGGCAACAGGGGAAACCTACGAGCAGTACTTC,CASSLATGETYEQYF
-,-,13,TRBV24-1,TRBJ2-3,TGTGCCACCAGTGATTACAGGAGTGGTACGCAGTATTTT,CATSDYRSGTQYF
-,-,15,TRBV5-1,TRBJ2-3,TGCGCCAGCAGCTGGAGGGGGGGGGCCGATGATACGCAGTATTTT,CASSWRGGADDTQYF
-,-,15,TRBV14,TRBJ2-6,TGTGCCAGCAGCCAAACCAGGGCTGGGGCCAACGTCCTGACTTTC,CASSQTRAGANVLTF
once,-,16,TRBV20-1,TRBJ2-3,TGCAGTGCTAGAGATCGGGTGGGGCTAGGCACAGATACGCAGTATTTT,CSARDRVGLGTDTQYF
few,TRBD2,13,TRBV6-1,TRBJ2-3,TGTGCCAGCAGTGAGGGACTACCAGATACGCAGTATTTT,CASSEGLPDTQYF
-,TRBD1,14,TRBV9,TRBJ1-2,TGTGCCAGCAGCGCCAACAGGGGCCCCGGGGGCTACACCTTC,CASSANRGPGGYTF
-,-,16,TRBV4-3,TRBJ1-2,TGCGCCAGCAGCCAAGCGAACCGCGGGCCGCCTTATGGCTACACCTTC,CASSQANRGPPYGYTF
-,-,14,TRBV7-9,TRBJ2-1,TGTGCCAGCAGCTTAGCGGTGGGCTACAATGAGCAGTTCTTC,CASSLAVGYNEQFF
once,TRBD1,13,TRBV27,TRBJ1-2,TGTGCCAGCAGGAACAGGGGAGTTGGTGGCTACACCTTC,CASRNRGVGGYTF
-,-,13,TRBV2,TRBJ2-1,TGTGCCAGCAGGCGAGACAGAGACAATGAGCAGTTCTTC,CASRRDRDNEQFF
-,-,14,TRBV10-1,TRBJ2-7,TGCGCCAGCAGTGATCCAGGGAGCTCCTACGAGCAGTACTTC,CASSDPGSSYEQYF
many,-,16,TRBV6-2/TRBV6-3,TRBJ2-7,TGTGCCAGCAGTTACCCCTTTGCGGTACCTCCCTACGAGCAGTACTTC,CASSYPFAVPPYEQYF
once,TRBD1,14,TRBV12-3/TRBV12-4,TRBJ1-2,TGTGCCAGCAGTTTAGGGACAGGGGGCCTTGGCTACACCTTC,CASSLGTGGLGYTF
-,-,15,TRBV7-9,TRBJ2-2,TGTGCCAGCAGCCCTAGGGCAGCGAACACCGGGGAGCAGTTTTTT,CASSPRAANTGEQFF
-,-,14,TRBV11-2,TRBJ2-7,TGTGCCAGCAGCTTCGTAGACTCCTCCTACGAGCAGTACTTC,CASSFVDSSYEQYF
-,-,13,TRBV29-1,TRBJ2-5,TGCAGCGTTGACCTCGTGGGACAAGAGACCCAGTACTTC,CSVDLVGQETQYF
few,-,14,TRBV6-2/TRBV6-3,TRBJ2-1,TGTGCCAGCAGTTACCGTTCTAGCTACAATGAGCAGTTCTTC,CASSYRSSYNEQFF
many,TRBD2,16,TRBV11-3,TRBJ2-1,TGTGCCAGCAGCTCCGCCGGGGGGGGCTCCTACAATGAGCAGTTCTTC,CASSSAGGGSYNEQFF
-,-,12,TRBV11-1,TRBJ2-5,TGTGCCAGCAGCCGGGGCCCGGGGACCCAGTACTTC,CASSRGPGTQYF
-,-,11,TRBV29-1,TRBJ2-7,TGCAGCGTAGTGACCAACTACGAGCAGTACTTC,CSVVTNYEQYF
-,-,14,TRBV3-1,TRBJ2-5,TGTGCCAGCAGCCGGGCCCTCCAGCGAGAGACCCAGTACTTC,CASSRALQRETQYF
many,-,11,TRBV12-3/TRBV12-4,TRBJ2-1,TGTGCCAGTTCAAAGGGCAATGAGCAGTTCTTC,CASSKGNEQFF
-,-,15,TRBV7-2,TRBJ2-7,TGTGCCAGCAGCTTAGTGGGCACAGGGTCCTACGGGCAGTACTTC,CASSLVGTGSYGQYF
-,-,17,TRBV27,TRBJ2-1,TGTGCCAGCAGTTTAGGCGTACGATATCGGCAGACCGTTGAGCAGTTCTTC,CASSLGVRYRQTVEQFF
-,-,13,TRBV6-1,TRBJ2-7,TGTGCCAGCAGCGCAGGGATCGCCTACGAGCAGTACTTC,CASSAGIAYEQYF